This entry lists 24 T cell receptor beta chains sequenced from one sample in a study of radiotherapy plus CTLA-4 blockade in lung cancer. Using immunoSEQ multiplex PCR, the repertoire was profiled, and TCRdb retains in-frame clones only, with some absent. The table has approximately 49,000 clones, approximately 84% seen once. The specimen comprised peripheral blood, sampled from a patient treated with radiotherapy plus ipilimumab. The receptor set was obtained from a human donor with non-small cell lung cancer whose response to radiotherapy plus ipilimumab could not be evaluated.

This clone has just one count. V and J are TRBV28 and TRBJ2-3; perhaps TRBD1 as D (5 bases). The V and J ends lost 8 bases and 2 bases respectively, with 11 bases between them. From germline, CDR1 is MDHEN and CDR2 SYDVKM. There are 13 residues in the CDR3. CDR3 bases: TGTGCCAGCCGAGGACACTTCACAGATACGCAGTATTTT. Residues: CASRGHFTDTQYF. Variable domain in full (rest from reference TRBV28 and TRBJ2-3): DVKVTQSSRYLVKRTGEKVFLECVQDMDHENMFWYRQDPGLGLRLIYFSYDVKMKEKGDIPEGYSVSREKKERFSLILESASTNQTSMYLCASRGHFTDTQYFGPGTRLTVL.

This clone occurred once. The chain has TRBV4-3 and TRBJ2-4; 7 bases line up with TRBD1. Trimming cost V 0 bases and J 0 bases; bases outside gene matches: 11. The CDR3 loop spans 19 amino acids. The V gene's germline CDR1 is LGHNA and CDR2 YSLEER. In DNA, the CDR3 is TGCGCCAGCAGCCAAGAATTGGGGACAGTGGATTTAGCCAAAAACATTCAGTACTTC. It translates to CASSQELGTVDLAKNIQYF.

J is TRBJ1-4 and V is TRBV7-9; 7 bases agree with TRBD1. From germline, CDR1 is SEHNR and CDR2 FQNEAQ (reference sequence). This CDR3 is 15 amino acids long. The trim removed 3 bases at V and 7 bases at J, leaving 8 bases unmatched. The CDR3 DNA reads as TGTGCCAGCAGCTTTTCGACAGGGTTGGTTGAAAAACTGTTTTTT. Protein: CASSFSTGLVEKLFF.

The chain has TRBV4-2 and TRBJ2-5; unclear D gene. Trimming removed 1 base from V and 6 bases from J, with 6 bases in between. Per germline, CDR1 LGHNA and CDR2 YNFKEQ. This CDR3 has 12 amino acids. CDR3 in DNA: TGTGCCAGCAGCCAAGTGAGGCAGACCCAGTACTTC. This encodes CASSQVRQTQYF.

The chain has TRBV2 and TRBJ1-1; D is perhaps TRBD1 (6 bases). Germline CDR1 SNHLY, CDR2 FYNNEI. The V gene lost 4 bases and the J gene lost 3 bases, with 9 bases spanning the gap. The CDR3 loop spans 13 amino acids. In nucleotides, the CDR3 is TGTGCCAGCAGTGGACAGGTCTACACTGAAGCTTTCTTT. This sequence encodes CASSGQVYTEAFF.

Here the CDR3 reads CASSLSEPNTEAFF. DNA for the CDR3: TGTGCCAGCAGTTTGTCGGAGCCGAACACTGAAGCTTTCTTT. The rearrangement joins TRBV27 to TRBJ1-1; D gene ambiguous. This CDR3 has 14 residues. From germline, CDR1 is MNHEY and CDR2 SMNVEV (reference sequence). Trimming cost V 3 bases and J 1 base, with 9 bases left between them.

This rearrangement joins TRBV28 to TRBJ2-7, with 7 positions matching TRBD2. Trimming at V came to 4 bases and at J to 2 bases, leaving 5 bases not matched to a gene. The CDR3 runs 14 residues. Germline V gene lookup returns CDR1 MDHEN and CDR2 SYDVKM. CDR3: CASSSIGGAYEQYF. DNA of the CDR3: TGTGCCAGCAGTTCGATTGGGGGGGCCTACGAGCAGTACTTC.

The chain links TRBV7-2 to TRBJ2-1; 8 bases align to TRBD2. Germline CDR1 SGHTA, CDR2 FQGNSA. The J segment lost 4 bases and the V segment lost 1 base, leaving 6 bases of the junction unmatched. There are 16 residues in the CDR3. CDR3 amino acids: CASSLGLAGRYNEQFF. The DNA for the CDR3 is TGTGCCAGCAGCTTAGGGCTAGCGGGTAGATACAATGAGCAGTTCTTC.

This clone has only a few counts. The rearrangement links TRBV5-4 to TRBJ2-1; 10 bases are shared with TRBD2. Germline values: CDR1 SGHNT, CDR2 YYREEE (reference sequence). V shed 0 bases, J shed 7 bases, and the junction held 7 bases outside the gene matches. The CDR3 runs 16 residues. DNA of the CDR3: TGTGCCAGCAGCTTGGGTCGGACTAGCGGAGGGAATGAGCAGTTCTTC. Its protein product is CASSLGRTSGGNEQFF. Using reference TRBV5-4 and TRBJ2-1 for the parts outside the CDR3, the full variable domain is ETGVTQSPTHLIKTRGQQVTLRCSSQSGHNTVSWYQQALGQGPQFIFQYYREEENGRGNFPPRFSGLQFPNYSSELNVNALELDDSALYLCASSLGRTSGGNEQFFGPGTRLTVL.

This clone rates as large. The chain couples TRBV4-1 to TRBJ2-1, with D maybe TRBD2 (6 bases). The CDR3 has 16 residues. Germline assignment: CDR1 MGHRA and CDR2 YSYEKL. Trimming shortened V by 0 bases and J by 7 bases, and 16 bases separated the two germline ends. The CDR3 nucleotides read TGCGCCAGCAGCCAAGAAGAACTAGCCCGTACAAATGAGCAGTTCTTC. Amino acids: CASSQEELARTNEQFF.

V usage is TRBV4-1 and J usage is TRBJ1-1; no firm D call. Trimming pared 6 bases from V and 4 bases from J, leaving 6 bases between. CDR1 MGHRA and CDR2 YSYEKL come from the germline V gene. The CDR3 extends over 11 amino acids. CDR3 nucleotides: TGCGCCAGCAGGGTGCGCACTGAAGCTTTCTTT. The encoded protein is CASRVRTEAFF.

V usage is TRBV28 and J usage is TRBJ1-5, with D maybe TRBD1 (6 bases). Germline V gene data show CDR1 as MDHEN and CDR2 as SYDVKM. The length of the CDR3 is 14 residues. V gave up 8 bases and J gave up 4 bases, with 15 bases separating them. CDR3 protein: CASLPGQINQPQHF. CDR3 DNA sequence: TGTGCCAGCCTACCCGGACAGATAAATCAGCCCCAGCATTTT.

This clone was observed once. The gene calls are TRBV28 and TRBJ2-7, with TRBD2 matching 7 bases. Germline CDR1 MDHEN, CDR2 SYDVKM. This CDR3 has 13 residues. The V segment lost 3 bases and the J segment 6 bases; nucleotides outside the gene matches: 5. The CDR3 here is CASSFPGGPEQYF. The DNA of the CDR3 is TGTGCCAGCAGTTTCCCGGGAGGCCCCGAGCAGTACTTC.

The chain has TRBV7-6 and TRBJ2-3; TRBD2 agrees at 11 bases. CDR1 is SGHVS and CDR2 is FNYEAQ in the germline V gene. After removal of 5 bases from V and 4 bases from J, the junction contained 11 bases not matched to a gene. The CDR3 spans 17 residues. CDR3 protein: CASSPRTSGSGADTQYF. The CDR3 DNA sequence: TGTGCCAGCAGCCCCCGAACTAGCGGGAGTGGTGCAGATACGCAGTATTTT. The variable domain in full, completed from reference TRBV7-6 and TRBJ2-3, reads GAGVSQSPRYKVTKRGQDVALRCDPISGHVSLYWYRQALGQGPEFLTYFNYEAQQDKSGLPNDRFSAERPEGSISTLTIQRTEQRDSAMYRCASSPRTSGSGADTQYFGPGTRLTVL.

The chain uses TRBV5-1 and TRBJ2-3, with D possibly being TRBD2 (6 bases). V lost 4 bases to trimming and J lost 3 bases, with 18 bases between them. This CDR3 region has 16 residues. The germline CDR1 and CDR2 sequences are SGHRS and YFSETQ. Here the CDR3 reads CASSGGVLARTDTQYF. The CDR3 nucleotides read TGCGCCAGCAGCGGGGGAGTACTAGCTCGGACAGATACGCAGTATTTT.

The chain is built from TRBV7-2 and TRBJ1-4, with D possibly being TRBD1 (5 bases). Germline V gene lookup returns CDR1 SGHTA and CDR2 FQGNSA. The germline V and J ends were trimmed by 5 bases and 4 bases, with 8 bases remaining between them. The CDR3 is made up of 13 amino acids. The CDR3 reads CASSSDSNEKLFF. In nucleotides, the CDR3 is TGTGCCAGCAGCAGCGACAGTAATGAAAAACTGTTTTTT.

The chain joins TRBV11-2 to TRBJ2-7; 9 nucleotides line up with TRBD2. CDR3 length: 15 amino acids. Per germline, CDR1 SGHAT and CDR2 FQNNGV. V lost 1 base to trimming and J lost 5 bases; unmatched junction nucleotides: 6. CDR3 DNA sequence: TGTGCCAGCAGCTTAGCAATAGCGGGAGACGACGAGCAGTACTTC. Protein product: CASSLAIAGDDEQYF.

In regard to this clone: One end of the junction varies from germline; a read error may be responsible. The CDR3 loop is CASSYSQRGWDYEQCF. CDR3 coding DNA: TGTGCCAGCAGTTATTCCCAACGGGGTTGGGACTACGAGCAGTGCTTC. The chain couples TRBV6-5 to TRBJ2-7, with TRBD2 matching 7 bases. The germline CDR1 and CDR2 sequences are MNHEY and SVGAGI. The CDR3 is made up of 16 amino acids.

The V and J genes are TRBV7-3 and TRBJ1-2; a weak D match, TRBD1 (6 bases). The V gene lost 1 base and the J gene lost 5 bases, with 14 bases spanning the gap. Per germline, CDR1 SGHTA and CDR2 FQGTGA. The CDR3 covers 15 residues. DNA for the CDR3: TGTGCCAGCAGCTTAAGGCACGGGACAACTTATGGCTACACCTTC. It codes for CASSLRHGTTYGYTF.

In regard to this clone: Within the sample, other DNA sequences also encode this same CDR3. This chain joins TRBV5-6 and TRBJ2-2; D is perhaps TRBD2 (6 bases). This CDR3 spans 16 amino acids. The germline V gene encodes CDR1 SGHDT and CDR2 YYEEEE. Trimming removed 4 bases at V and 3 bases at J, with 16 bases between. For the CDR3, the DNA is TGTGCCAGCAGCCCGAATCGAGGAGGGGACACCGGGGAGCTGTTTTTT. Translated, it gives CASSPNRGGDTGELFF.

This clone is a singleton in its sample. The CDR3 loop reads CASSLAGGPPNTGELFF. CDR3 bases: TGTGCCAGCAGTTTAGCGGGAGGCCCTCCGAACACCGGGGAGCTGTTTTTT. V and J are TRBV28 and TRBJ2-2, with TRBD2 matching over 8 bases. Per germline, CDR1 MDHEN and CDR2 SYDVKM. V dropped 2 bases and J dropped 0; count of bases not matched to a gene: 5. This CDR3 contains 17 residues.

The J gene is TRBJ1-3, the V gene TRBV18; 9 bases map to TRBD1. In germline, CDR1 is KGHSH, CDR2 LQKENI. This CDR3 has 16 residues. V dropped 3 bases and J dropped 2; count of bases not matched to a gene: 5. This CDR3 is CASSPGQGTAGNTIYF. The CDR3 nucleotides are TGTGCCAGCTCACCGGGACAGGGAACCGCTGGAAACACCATATATTTT.

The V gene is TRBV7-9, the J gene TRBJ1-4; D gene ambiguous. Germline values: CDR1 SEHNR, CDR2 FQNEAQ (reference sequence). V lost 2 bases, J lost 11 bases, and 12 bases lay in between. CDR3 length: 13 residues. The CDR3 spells CASSLPYSEKLFF. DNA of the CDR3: TGTGCCAGCAGCTTACCTTATTCTGAGAAACTGTTTTTT.

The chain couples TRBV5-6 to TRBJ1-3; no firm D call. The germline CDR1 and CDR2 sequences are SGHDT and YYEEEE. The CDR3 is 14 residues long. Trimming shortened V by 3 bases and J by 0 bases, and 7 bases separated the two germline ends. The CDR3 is CASSYSLSGNTIYF. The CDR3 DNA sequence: TGTGCCAGCAGCTACAGTCTCTCTGGAAACACCATATATTTT.